This TCR beta chain was captured in a study of T-cell memory formation after mild COVID-19. Study at large: Each donor largely had its own TCR clusters. Study findings and constraints: The study found contracting CD4+ clones mainly in CM and EM and contracting CD8+ clones in EMRA. Day 15 to 85 contractors were CD4/CD8 balanced; later expanders leaned CD4+.

V was shortened by 7 bases and J by 0 bases, with 12 bases between the two germline ends. The CDR3 is made up of 14 amino acids. Looked up from germline, CDR1 is MNHEY and CDR2 is SVGAGI. This clonotype was seen a handful of times. No antigen is known for it. Barcoded TCR alpha and TCR beta cDNA libraries with UMIs came from 5'RACE using constant-segment primers. Via MiXCR, TCRdb re-called the 5' RACE reads, giving one row per CDR3 protein. The table lists 290,000 or so distinct CDR3 sequences, roughly a fifth of them singletons, with roughly 20% in the top ten. This clonotype originated in a man between 18 and 29 years old who had mild COVID-19 (a few samples of this study predate the infection). Cell type and time point are not known. The chain is built from TRBV6-5 and TRBJ1-2; D ambiguous. The specimen sequenced was PBMCs or a T cell subset sorted from them (not recorded which). For the CDR3, the DNA is TGTGCCAGCAACCTCCGAGGTCCTAACTATGGCTACACCTTC. Translation gives CASNLRGPNYGYTF.